This T cell receptor (beta chain) was sequenced for a study of graft-versus-host responses after intestinal transplantation. Study as a whole: Anti-thymocyte globulin induction preceded two to four years of tacrolimus and steroid maintenance in all recipients. The study, taken as a whole, reports: The recipient marrow held GvH clones, and some of them showed up first in ileum or blood.

Profiling relied on immunoSEQ multiplex PCR, and the TCRdb table lists in-frame clones only, not all of them. The repertoire has about 100,000 clones, 87% of them found once; the top ten carry more than 0.75%. Of note for this clone: Its antigen remains unidentified.

V lost 3 bases, J lost 5 bases, and 8 bases lay in between. This CDR3 region has 13 residues. Per the germline V gene, CDR1 is GTSNPN and CDR2 is SVGIG (reference sequence). The clonotype was recovered from a human donor who was the organ donor for an intestinal transplant. The chain joins TRBV30 to TRBJ1-6; D gene uncertain. This specimen consisted of unstimulated CD4+ T cells sorted from spleen or lymph node cells, obtained before transplant. CDR3 sequence: CAWRVLDNSPLHF. The DNA of the CDR3 is TGTGCCTGGAGGGTCTTGGATAATTCACCCCTCCACTTT. The full variable domain, in which reference TRBV30 and TRBJ1-6 provide the parts outside the CDR3, is SQTIHQWPATLVQPVGSPLSLECTVEGTSNPNLYWYRQAAGRGLQLLFYSVGIGQISSEVPQNLSASRPQDRQFILSSKKLLLSDSGFYLCAWRVLDNSPLHFGNGTRLTVT.